Presented here are 18 T cell receptor beta chains from one specimen sequenced in a study of neoadjuvant anti-PD-1 for oral cavity cancer. TCRdb keeps only in-frame clones here, not all; method: immunoSEQ multiplex PCR. The sample yields 65,000 to 95,000 clones, more than 80% seen once. Sequencing used PBMCs, obtained before nivolumab (anti-PD-1) treatment. Every receptor here comes from a person aged 35 to 85 with oral cavity squamous cell carcinoma.

CDR3 in amino acids: CASSLLGGNTIYF. As DNA, the CDR3 is TGTGCCAGCAGTTTGTTGGGTGGAAACACCATATATTTT. The V gene is TRBV28, the J gene TRBJ1-3; D call uncertain. The germline V and J ends were trimmed by 3 bases and 3 bases, with 6 bases remaining between them. The CDR3 has 13 residues. Per germline, CDR1 MDHEN and CDR2 SYDVKM.

The gene calls are TRBV10-3 and TRBJ1-5; 10 nucleotides agree with TRBD1. Per the germline V gene, CDR1 is ENHRY and CDR2 is SYGVKD. The CDR3 sequence is 16 residues long. V shed 10 bases and J 6 bases; nucleotides not matched to a gene: 15. The CDR3 reads CASSPTGTGERQPQHF. As DNA, the CDR3 is TGTGCCAGTTCACCTACCGGGACAGGGGAGCGTCAGCCCCAGCATTTT.

The chain carries TRBV19 and TRBJ2-7; D tentatively fits TRBD1 or TRBD2 (7 bases each). This CDR3 comprises 15 residues. Germline values: CDR1 LNHDA, CDR2 SQIVND (reference sequence). V gave up 2 bases and J gave up 2 bases, with 13 bases separating them. DNA of the CDR3: TGTGCCAGTAGTATACCGGGGGGACAGACCTACGAGCAGTACTTC. Residues: CASSIPGGQTYEQYF.

The chain is built from TRBV11-2 and TRBJ2-5; 7 bases fit TRBD2. This CDR3 has 13 residues. Germline CDR1 is SGHAT and CDR2 is FQNNGV. V was clipped by 4 bases and J by 5 bases; unmatched bases: 4. CDR3 sequence reads: CASSSGGEETQYF. The CDR3 coding sequence is TGTGCCAGCAGCTCTGGGGGGGAGGAGACCCAGTACTTC.

The chain links TRBV6-5 to TRBJ2-7; a possible D gene is TRBD1 (6 bases). The V end was cut by 6 bases, the J end by 7 bases, with 13 bases between. CDR3 length equals 12 residues. Germline V gene lookup returns CDR1 MNHEY and CDR2 SVGAGI. For the CDR3, the DNA is TGTGCCAGCAGGAACAGGGTGAGGGAGCAGTACTTC. Encoded protein: CASRNRVREQYF.

The chain is built from TRBV6-4 and TRBJ2-3; the match to TRBD2 covers 14 bases. V trimming: 5 bases; J trimming: 3 bases; junction bases outside the gene matches: 4. CDR3 size: 16 residues. Germline CDR1 and CDR2: MRHNA and SNTAGT. The chain's CDR3 is CASSPGLAGGTDTQYF. In DNA, the CDR3 is TGTGCCAGCAGTCCTGGACTAGCGGGAGGTACAGATACGCAGTATTTT.

The chain uses TRBV7-2 and TRBJ1-1; D unclear. From germline, CDR1 is SGHTA and CDR2 FQGNSA. The V end lost 1 base, the J end lost 2 bases, and 14 bases lay between the germline ends. The CDR3 sequence is 16 residues long. The CDR3 sequence: CASSLGGYGVNTEAFF. For the CDR3, the DNA is TGTGCCAGCAGCTTAGGGGGATACGGGGTTAACACTGAAGCTTTCTTT.

This chain joins TRBV19 and TRBJ2-7; D gene uncertain. This CDR3 is 14 amino acids long. V lost 3 bases, J lost 1 base, and 10 bases lay in between. Germline lookup yields CDR1 LNHDA and CDR2 SQIVND (reference sequence). CDR3 in amino acids: CASSIGEISYEQYF. The CDR3 nucleotides read TGTGCCAGTAGTATCGGCGAGATATCCTACGAGCAGTACTTC.

The chain's CDR3 is CASSVGQIPNVLTF. CDR3 in DNA: TGTGCCAGCAGCGTAGGACAGATCCCCAACGTCCTGACTTTC. The rearrangement uses TRBV9 and TRBJ2-6, with a possible D match to TRBD1 (5 bases). This CDR3 comprises 14 residues. Germline CDR1 is SGDLS and CDR2 is YYNGEE. Trimming took 0 bases from V and 8 from J, leaving 9 bases between them.

The gene calls are TRBV29-1 and TRBJ2-5; TRBD2 aligns across 14 bases. The CDR3 has 15 residues. Germline V gene lookup returns CDR1 SQVTM and CDR2 ANQGSEA. J was trimmed by 6 bases and V by 4 bases; bases with no gene match: 7. CDR3 sequence (DNA): TGCAGCGTTGGACCGGGGACTAGCGGGAGTAAGACCCAGTACTTC. This gives the protein CSVGPGTSGSKTQYF.

This clone was found once. V is TRBV5-8 and J is TRBJ2-2, with 10 bases that match TRBD1. Per germline, CDR1 SGHTS and CDR2 YDEGEE. J was trimmed by 3 bases and V by 0 bases; bases with no gene match: 5. The CDR3 has 17 residues. CDR3 sequence: CASSLAGTGVDTGELFF. In DNA, the CDR3 is TGTGCCAGCAGCTTGGCCGGGACAGGGGTTGACACCGGGGAGCTGTTTTTT.

In this sample, this clone turned up once. The chain links TRBV18 to TRBJ2-2, with D tentatively TRBD1 (6 bases). The germline gives CDR1 KGHSH, CDR2 LQKENI. The CDR3 is made up of 13 amino acids. V gave up 3 bases and J gave up 5 bases, with 7 bases separating them. CDR3 nucleotides: TGTGCCAGCTCACCTAGGGGGACCGGGGAGCTGTTTTTT. Its translation: CASSPRGTGELFF.

This clone was observed once. CDR3 amino acids: CASSESLGHTEAFF. The CDR3 DNA sequence: TGTGCCAGCAGTGAATCGCTGGGGCACACTGAAGCTTTCTTT. This chain joins TRBV6-1 and TRBJ1-1; weak D call: TRBD1 (5 bases). Germline CDR1 MNHNS, CDR2 SASEGT. The V end lost 2 bases, the J end lost 3 bases, and 10 bases lay between the germline ends. The CDR3 runs to 14 residues.

The chain links TRBV6-1 to TRBJ2-1, with D maybe TRBD2 (6 bases). Trimming removed 7 bases from V and 9 bases from J, with 13 bases in between. The CDR3 loop spans 12 amino acids. Germline V CDR1 and CDR2: MNHNS, SASEGT. CDR3 amino acids: CASNLALGEQFF. The CDR3 DNA reads TGTGCCAGCAACCTAGCGTTGGGTGAGCAGTTCTTC.

By sample share, this clone is large (0.1 to 1%). This sequence joins TRBV2 and TRBJ2-2; D call uncertain. Trimming left V 2 bases short and J 8 bases short, with 6 bases between. Per the germline V gene, CDR1 is SNHLY and CDR2 is FYNNEI. This CDR3 is 12 amino acids long. The CDR3 region is CASSELSGELFF. Written as DNA, the CDR3 is TGTGCCAGCAGTGAACTTTCTGGGGAGCTGTTTTTT.

This chain uses TRBV5-1 with TRBJ2-2; D not certain. Trimming removed 4 bases from V and 3 bases from J, with 4 bases in between. The CDR3 consists of 12 residues. CDR1 is SGHRS, CDR2 YFSETQ, per germline. The CDR3 is CASSQDTGELFF. DNA of the CDR3: TGCGCCAGCAGCCAGGACACCGGGGAGCTGTTTTTT.

This clone occurred once. This rearrangement joins TRBV6-1 to TRBJ1-5; no firm D call. The CDR3 length is 13 residues. The germline V gene has CDR1 MNHNS and CDR2 SASEGT. The V gene lost 0 bases and the J gene lost 4 bases, with 4 bases spanning the gap. CDR3 DNA sequence: TGTGCCAGCAGTGAAGCCAAAAATCAGCCCCAGCATTTT. This gives the protein CASSEAKNQPQHF.

V is TRBV12-5 and J is TRBJ2-1; D perhaps matches TRBD2 (5 bases). Trimming cost V 7 bases and J 8 bases, with 15 bases left between them. Germline V gene data show CDR1 as LGHNT and CDR2 as FRNRAP. This CDR3 has 13 residues. The CDR3 DNA is TGTGCTAGTGTCCCCGGGAACTCGGATGAGCAGTTCTTC. It codes for CASVPGNSDEQFF.